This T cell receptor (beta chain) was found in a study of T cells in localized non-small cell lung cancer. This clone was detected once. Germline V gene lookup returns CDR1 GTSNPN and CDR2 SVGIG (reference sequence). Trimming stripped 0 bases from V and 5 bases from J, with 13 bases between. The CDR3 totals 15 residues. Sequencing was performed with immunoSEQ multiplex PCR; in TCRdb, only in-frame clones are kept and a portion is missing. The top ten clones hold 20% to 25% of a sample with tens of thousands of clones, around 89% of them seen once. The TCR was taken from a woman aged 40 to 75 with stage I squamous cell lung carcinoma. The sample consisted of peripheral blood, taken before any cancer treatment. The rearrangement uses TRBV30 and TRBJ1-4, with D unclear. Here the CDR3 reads CAWSVRTGGNEKLFF. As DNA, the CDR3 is TGTGCCTGGAGTGTAAGGACGGGAGGGAATGAAAAACTGTTTTTT.